Detailed here is one T cell receptor (beta chain). Using its own MiXCR run on the 5' RACE reads, TCRdb lists one record per CDR3 protein. The sample has 70,000 to 95,000 distinct CDR3 sequences; approximately 16% are singletons. This entry is derived from a study of early T cells in non-severe SARS-CoV-2 infection. The CDR3 totals 13 residues. Trimming left V 7 bases short and J 10 bases short, with 14 bases between. The germline gives CDR1 SNHLY, CDR2 FYNNEI. This sequence originates from an adult who was a healthcare worker with PCR-confirmed SARS-CoV-2 infection or an uninfected control (not recorded which). Sequences were obtained from whole blood. The chain carries TRBV2 and TRBJ1-6; TRBD1 is a possible D gene (5 bases). CDR3 nucleotide sequence: TGTGCCAGCAAAGGTCAGGGCGGATCACCCCTCCACTTT. It codes for CASKGQGGSPLHF. Looking up the rest from reference TRBV2 and TRBJ1-6 gives the full variable domain: EPEVTQTPSHQVTQMGQEVILRCVPISNHLYFYWYRQILGQKVEFLVSFYNNEISEKSEIFDDQFSVERPDGSNFTLKIRSTKLEDSAMYFCASKGQGGSPLHFGNGTRLTVT.